Below are 21 T cell receptor beta chains sequenced from a single sample in a study of T cell clonality in common variable immunodeficiency (dated by TCRdb to 2013 to 2016). Library preparation used the immunoSEQ multiplex PCR assay. TCRdb mirrors the immuneACCESS table, restricted to in-frame sequences. Some clones are absent from its copies; in checked studies, under half trace to an unresolved V gene, and the reason for the others is unknown. With 15,000 to 20,000 clones recorded, this sample contains no clone counted only once. About 14% of the sample is in the top ten clones. What the authors observed across the whole study: CVID TCRbeta sequences were reported to have fewer deletions and N-nucleotide insertions and to lack highly modified clones with 13 or more V deletions.

The antigens of these receptors remain unknown. Sequencing was carried out using peripheral blood mononuclear cells. These receptors were taken from a human donor with common variable immunodeficiency.

As regards this clone: Coverage ceases 3 residues before the CDR3 finishes, and the germline J gene fills in the end. This chain connects TRBV5-6 to TRBJ1-1; D remains ambiguous. V was pared by 4 bases and J by 7 bases, with 14 bases between. The CDR3 is 13 amino acids. Germline V lookup: CDR1 SGHDT, CDR2 YYEEEE. The CDR3 DNA, read in part, is TGTGCCAGCAGCCCCCAATGGAGGGTTGAA. This sequence encodes CASSPQWRVE. The entire CDR3 protein is CASSPQWRVEAFF.

The sample holds many counts of this clone. Coverage ceases 3 residues before the CDR3 finishes, and the germline J gene fills in the end. The V gene is TRBV29-1, the J gene TRBJ1-2; D unresolved. The CDR3 length is 11 residues. CDR1 is SQVTM and CDR2 is ANQGSEA in the germline V gene. CDR3 bases read: TGCAGCGTTGAAGAGGCTCTCAGC. This gives the protein CSVEEALS. The full-length CDR3 reads as CSVEEALSYTF.

The covered CDR3 bases are TGTGCCAGCACCAGGGCAGGGAACTCCTACGAG. Its protein product is CASTRAGNSYE. From start to end, the CDR3 is CASTRAGNSYEQYF. This chain links TRBV2 with TRBJ2-7; possible D gene TRBD1, 5 bases. From the germline J gene comes the end of the CDR3, since the read stops 3 residues before it. V was pared by 7 bases and J by 0 bases, with 13 bases between. CDR3 length: 14 residues. Germline V gene lookup returns CDR1 SNHLY and CDR2 FYNNEI.

This clone has a count of ten or more. The read is 3 residues too short to cover the CDR3 end, so that end is filled in from the germline J gene. This chain uses TRBV18 with TRBJ2-5; D remains unclear. The CDR3 runs to 13 residues. V shed 3 bases and J shed 5 bases, with 10 bases lying between them. The V gene's germline CDR1 is KGHSH and CDR2 LQKENI. CDR3 bases read: TGTGCCAGCTCACCTAAGGGCAGGGAGACC. Its translation: CASSPKGRET. The whole CDR3 region reads CASSPKGRETQYF.

This clone has a handful of counts. The sequenced fragment ends 3 residues before the CDR3 boundary, so the rest is inferred from the germline J gene. The chain employs TRBV10-3 and TRBJ1-6, with D possibly being TRBD1 (6 bases). Germline V CDR1 and CDR2: ENHRY, SYGVKD. Trimming took off 3 bases at V and 7 bases at J, with 22 bases between the two ends. The CDR3 spans 18 residues. CDR3: CAISDFGGALLGNSPLHF. The covered CDR3 bases are TGTGCCATCAGTGACTTCGGGGGGGCCCTCCTGGGGAATTCACCC.

This clone has a handful of counts. The read ends 3 residues before the CDR3 terminus; that terminus is restored from the germline J gene. The chain employs TRBV7-6 and TRBJ2-2; 8 bases are shared with TRBD2. CDR1 and CDR2 (germline): SGHVS, FNYEAQ. The trim removed 1 base at V and 5 bases at J, leaving 6 bases unmatched. CDR3 length: 16 amino acids. The DNA read from the CDR3 is TGTGCCAGCAGCTTAGGACCCAGCGGGGGTACCGGGGAG. This translates into CASSLGPSGGTGE. The whole CDR3 region reads CASSLGPSGGTGELFF. Based on the CDR3 plus reference TRBV7-6 and TRBJ2-2, the full variable domain is GAGVSQSPRYKVTKRGQDVALRCDPISGHVSLYWYRQALGQGPEFLTYFNYEAQQDKSGLPNDRFSAERPEGSISTLTIQRTEQRDSAMYRCASSLGPSGGTGELFFGEGSRLTVL.

This clone was found a few times. Compared with germline, one end of the junction differs, possibly owing to a read error. The read comes to an end 3 residues before the CDR3 does, leaving the germline J gene to fill in the end. V and J are TRBV7-2 and TRBJ1-2; TRBD1 might be the D (5 bases). Germline V lookup: CDR1 SGHTA, CDR2 FQGNSA. CDR3 length equals 15 residues. The sequenced CDR3 bases are TGTGCCAGCAGCCTAGCACGACAGACAAACTATGGC. Translated: CASSLARQTNYG. The entire CDR3 sequence reads CASSLARQTNYGYTF.

With respect to this clone: The read stops 3 residues short of the end of the CDR3; the missing end is completed from the germline J gene. The rearrangement uses TRBV19 and TRBJ2-5; a weak D match, TRBD2 (5 bases). The CDR3 runs 14 residues. The germline V gene encodes CDR1 LNHDA and CDR2 SQIVND (reference sequence). V lost 4 bases and J 4 bases, leaving 13 bases between the germline ends. The CDR3 bases that were read are TGTGCCAGTAGTACCGGGGTCGGGGTAGAGACC. It specifies CASSTGVGVET. The complete CDR3 reads CASSTGVGVETQYF.

In its sample, this clone was seen a few times. Read sequence stops 3 residues before the CDR3 end, and the germline J gene provides the missing end. The V gene is TRBV18, the J gene TRBJ2-2; 12 bases are shared with TRBD2. J lost 6 bases, V lost 4 bases, and 9 bases had no gene match. The CDR3 runs 17 residues. Per the germline V gene, CDR1 is KGHSH and CDR2 is LQKENI. CDR3 bases read: TGTGCCAGCTCACTATTCCTGCTAGCGGGGGGGCCCGGGGAG. It yields the protein CASSLFLLAGGPGE. The complete CDR3 protein is CASSLFLLAGGPGELFF.

Ten or more counts support this clone. The DNA ends 3 residues before the CDR3 does, and the rest of the CDR3 is filled in from the germline J gene. The V call is TRBV18, the J call TRBJ1-6, with TRBD1 matching 7 bases. Trimming at V came to 5 bases and at J to 5 bases, leaving 6 bases not matched to a gene. This CDR3 is 15 amino acids long. Germline CDR1 KGHSH, CDR2 LQKENI. The CDR3 DNA, read in part, is TGTGCCAGCTCAACCCGGGACAGCGATAATTCACCC. Residues: CASSTRDSDNSP. The whole CDR3 protein is CASSTRDSDNSPLHF.

Comments on this clone: Read sequence stops 3 residues before the CDR3 end, and the germline J gene provides the missing end. This chain uses TRBV18 with TRBJ1-4; tentative D call: TRBD1 (6 bases). The CDR3 has 14 residues. V lost 4 bases, J lost 8 bases, and 14 bases lay in between. Germline-derived CDR1 and CDR2 are KGHSH and LQKENI. CDR3 DNA (partial): TGTGCCAGCTCACTCCAGGGGTCTGAGGAAAAA. This codes for CASSLQGSEEK. The whole CDR3 protein is CASSLQGSEEKLFF.

The CDR3 sequence is CASSDGGSPLNTEAFF. CDR3 DNA, as far as it was read: TGTGCCAGTAGCGATGGGGGGTCACCGTTGAACACTGAA. The chain uses TRBV19 and TRBJ1-1; weak D call: TRBD1 (5 bases). From the germline J gene comes the end of the CDR3, since the read stops 3 residues before it. Germline CDR1 LNHDA, CDR2 SQIVND (reference sequence). With 6 bases removed from V and 0 bases from J, the gap between germline ends came to 17 bases. The CDR3 loop spans 16 amino acids.

This clone was counted at least ten times. The read terminates 3 residues ahead of where the CDR3 ends, so the germline J gene completes it. The chain employs TRBV18 and TRBJ2-3; unclear D gene. CDR3 length: 16 amino acids. Between the trimmed V and J ends, which lost 0 bases and 1 base, there was a span of 11 bases. Per germline, CDR1 KGHSH and CDR2 LQKENI. The CDR3: CASSPPLGSGTDTQYF. The CDR3 bases that were read are TGTGCCAGCTCACCACCGCTCGGGTCTGGCACAGATACG.

A word on this clone: The DNA ends 3 residues before the CDR3 does, and the rest of the CDR3 is filled in from the germline J gene. The chain joins TRBV5-1 to TRBJ1-2, with 7 bases fitting TRBD1. This CDR3 is built from 16 residues. The V gene end was trimmed by 4 bases and the J gene end by 2 bases; junction bases not matched to a gene: 11. Germline V gene sequence: CDR1 SGHRS, CDR2 YFSETQ. CDR3 sequence: CASSGGQVDGNYGYTF. Partial CDR3 DNA: TGCGCCAGCAGCGGCGGACAGGTTGATGGGAACTATGGC.

This clone was counted a few times. The read terminates 3 residues before the CDR3 end, so the remaining end is supplied by the germline J gene. This rearrangement joins TRBV2 to TRBJ1-1, with D unclear. Trimming took 3 bases from V and 1 from J, leaving 15 bases between them. Germline CDR1 is SNHLY and CDR2 is FYNNEI. The CDR3 contains 16 residues. The DNA read from the CDR3 is TGTGCCAGCAGTGATGGGCCCTTCAGTGGGAACACTGAA. It encodes CASSDGPFSGNTE. The entire CDR3 protein reads CASSDGPFSGNTEAFF.

Regarding this clone: Read coverage stops 3 residues before the CDR3 terminus; the germline J gene supplies the remainder. The chain joins TRBV6-4 to TRBJ1-3, with 8 positions matching TRBD1. The CDR3 runs 14 residues. Germline CDR1 is MRHNA and CDR2 is SNTAGT. V was clipped by 5 bases and J by 4 bases; unmatched bases: 4. The CDR3 bases that were read are TGTGCCAGCAGTATCCGGGACAGGGGAAACACC. Translating gives CASSIRDRGNT. The entire CDR3 protein is CASSIRDRGNTIYF.

This clone has at least ten counts. The read gets to within 3 residues of the CDR3 end, and the germline J gene fills in the rest. The chain uses TRBV7-9 and TRBJ2-7; D is possibly TRBD1 (5 bases). This CDR3 contains 15 residues. CDR1 SEHNR and CDR2 FQNEAQ come from the germline V gene (reference sequence). V was shortened by 0 bases and J by 6 bases, with 15 bases between the two germline ends. CDR3 sequence: CASSLAGAFLGEQYF. Incomplete CDR3 DNA: TGTGCCAGCAGCTTAGCTGGGGCCTTTCTCGGCGAG.

Within the sample, this clone is medium-sized. Read coverage stops 3 residues before the CDR3 terminus; the germline J gene supplies the remainder. The rearrangement links TRBV7-2 to TRBJ2-3; TRBD2 matches 10 bases. Germline V gene sequence: CDR1 SGHTA, CDR2 FQGNSA. This CDR3 has 13 amino acids. The sequenced part of the CDR3 DNA is TGTGCCAGCAGCAACCAGCGGGAGGGGACG. This translates into CASSNQREGT. The full CDR3 protein is CASSNQREGTQYF.

Details on this clone: The read terminates 3 residues ahead of where the CDR3 ends, so the germline J gene completes it. This chain uses TRBV7-2 with TRBJ2-3; 7 bases map to TRBD1. CDR1 is SGHTA and CDR2 is FQGNSA in the germline V gene. This CDR3 comprises 17 residues. Incomplete CDR3 DNA: TGTGCCAGCAGCTTAGCAGTGTCAGGGGGACCTGATCGGGCG. It translates to CASSLAVSGGPDRA. The complete CDR3 protein is CASSLAVSGGPDRAQYF.

In the case of this clone: The observed sequence ends 3 residues before the CDR3 terminus, with the missing tail filled in from the germline J gene. The chain employs TRBV19 and TRBJ2-1, with D uncertain. CDR1 is LNHDA, CDR2 SQIVND, per germline (reference sequence). Trimming stripped 6 bases from V and 7 bases from J, with 7 bases between. The CDR3 consists of 11 residues. The chain's CDR3 is CASSSTNEQFF. The CDR3 bases that were read are TGTGCCAGTAGCTCGACAAATGAG. Combining the CDR3 with reference TRBV19 and TRBJ2-1 gives the whole variable domain DGGITQSPKYLFRKEGQNVTLSCEQNLNHDAMYWYRQDPGQGLRLIYYSQIVNDFQKGDIAEGYSVSREKKESFPLTVTSAQKNPTAFYLCASSSTNEQFFGPGTRLTVL.

Concerning this clone: The read gets to within 3 residues of the CDR3 end, and the germline J gene fills in the rest. V and J are TRBV2 and TRBJ1-4; a weak D match, TRBD1 (6 bases). Germline CDR1 is SNHLY and CDR2 is FYNNEI. V was clipped by 6 bases and J by 7 bases, with 15 bases between them. CDR3 length equals 14 residues. CDR3: CASRRRGGGEKLFF. CDR3 DNA, as far as it was read: TGTGCCAGCAGGAGGCGGGGGGGCGGTGAAAAA.